This passage covers 27 T cell receptor beta chains from one sample sequenced in a study of cytomegalovirus exposure and HLA in healthy donors. Measured with immunoSEQ multiplex PCR; TCRdb has only the in-frame clones, and not every one. The table lists 200,000 or so clones, 83% of them singletons, with 5.5% to 7% in the top ten. The sample consisted of PBMCs. The receptors were sampled from a woman aged 18-29 years in good health and CMV-seronegative.

The rearrangement links TRBV6-1 to TRBJ1-1; D unclear. Trimming shortened V by 7 bases and J by 4 bases, and 19 bases separated the two germline ends. The length of the CDR3 is 15 residues. CDR1 and CDR2 from the germline V gene are MNHNS and SASEGT. CDR3 sequence: CASTVWATRGTEAFF. The CDR3 bases are TGTGCCAGCACGGTATGGGCCACTCGAGGCACTGAAGCTTTCTTT.

The V and J genes are TRBV28 and TRBJ1-2; D perhaps matches TRBD1 (5 bases). CDR1 and CDR2 from the germline V gene are MDHEN and SYDVKM. Deletions cut 6 bases from V and 4 bases from J, with 12 bases between. This CDR3 contains 13 residues. Written as DNA, the CDR3 is TGTGCCAGCAGCACCGGGACGGTCTATGGCTACACCTTC. Protein: CASSTGTVYGYTF.

The sample holds one count of this clone. This chain uses TRBV5-6 with TRBJ1-6; D call uncertain. V shed 0 bases and J shed 4 bases, with 5 bases lying between them. The length of the CDR3 is 14 residues. CDR1 and CDR2 from the germline V gene are SGHDT and YYEEEE. This CDR3 reads CASSLGQYNSPLHF. CDR3 nucleotide sequence: TGTGCCAGCAGCTTGGGGCAGTATAATTCACCCCTCCACTTT.

V gene TRBV12-5 combines with J gene TRBJ2-5; D is possibly TRBD2 (5 bases). The ends were cut back, 1 base at V and 5 bases at J, with 5 bases in the middle. The CDR3 loop spans 12 amino acids. Per germline, CDR1 LGHNT and CDR2 FRNRAP. The CDR3 DNA reads as TGTGCTAGTGGTTTGGGGAGGGAGACCCAGTACTTC. Translated, it gives CASGLGRETQYF. Full variable domain (rest looked up from reference TRBV12-5 and TRBJ2-5): DARVTQTPRHKVTEMGQEVTMRCQPILGHNTVFWYRQTMMQGLELLAYFRNRAPLDDSGMPKDRFSAEMPDATLATLKIQPSEPRDSAVYFCASGLGRETQYFGPGTRLLVL.

The chain has TRBV11-2 and TRBJ1-1; D remains ambiguous. The V end was cut by 5 bases, the J end by 4 bases, with 11 bases between. CDR1 and CDR2 (germline): SGHAT, FQNNGV. This CDR3 contains 13 residues. The CDR3 sequence is CASSRGRGTEAFF. The DNA of the CDR3 is TGTGCCAGCAGCAGAGGGCGCGGCACTGAAGCTTTCTTT.

The V gene is TRBV2, the J gene TRBJ1-5; D is uncertain. The length of the CDR3 is 14 residues. V lost 4 bases, J lost 0 bases, and 7 bases lay in between. Germline V gives CDR1 SNHLY, CDR2 FYNNEI. CDR3 coding DNA: TGTGCCAGCAGTGGGGCTAATAGCAATCAGCCCCAGCATTTT. This translates into CASSGANSNQPQHF.

V usage is TRBV7-8 and J usage is TRBJ1-5; D uncertain. Germline V gene data show CDR1 as SGHVS and CDR2 as FQNEAQ. The CDR3 consists of 14 residues. Deletions cut 5 bases from V and 7 bases from J, with 15 bases between. Here the CDR3 reads CASSPNPSGQPQHF. CDR3 DNA sequence: TGTGCCAGCAGCCCGAACCCTAGTGGACAGCCCCAGCATTTT.

The rearrangement joins TRBV5-1 to TRBJ2-2, with 14 bases matching TRBD2. The CDR3 consists of 15 residues. Germline lookup yields CDR1 SGHRS and CDR2 YFSETQ. With 4 bases clipped from V and 7 bases from J, the junction kept 3 bases outside the gene matches. CDR3 loop: CASSPTSGRVGELFF. In DNA form, the CDR3 reads TGCGCCAGCAGCCCGACTAGCGGGAGGGTCGGGGAGCTGTTTTTT.

The gene calls are TRBV10-3 and TRBJ2-7, with TRBD1 matching 7 bases. J gave up 0 bases and V 0 bases, and 2 bases lay outside the gene matches. The germline V gene has CDR1 ENHRY and CDR2 SYGVKD. CDR3 size: 15 residues. Written as DNA, the CDR3 is TGTGCCATCAGTGAGTCGGCAGGGGGCTCCTACGAGCAGTACTTC. As protein: CAISESAGGSYEQYF.

The chain joins TRBV6-5 to TRBJ1-1, with 7 bases lining up with TRBD1. Per the germline V gene, CDR1 is MNHEY and CDR2 is SVGAGI. This CDR3 has 15 residues. Trimming at V came to 0 bases and at J to 6 bases, leaving 7 bases not matched to a gene. The CDR3 loop is CASSYSNRGRSEAFF. The CDR3 bases are TGTGCCAGCAGTTACTCGAACAGGGGTCGCTCTGAAGCTTTCTTT.

The CDR3 coding sequence is TGCGCCAGCAGCCAACAGGGAAAACGGGACAATGAGCAGTTCTTC. It encodes CASSQQGKRDNEQFF. The chain recombines TRBV4-1 with TRBJ2-1, with D possibly TRBD1 on 5 matching bases. The CDR3 extends over 15 amino acids. V was shortened by 2 bases and J by 5 bases, with 13 bases between the two germline ends. Germline V CDR1 and CDR2: MGHRA, YSYEKL.

The V and J genes are TRBV6-1 and TRBJ1-5, with D possibly being TRBD1 (5 bases). Germline CDR1 is MNHNS and CDR2 is SASEGT. The CDR3 runs 17 residues. Trimming left V 0 bases short and J 3 bases short, with 15 bases between. DNA of the CDR3: TGTGCCAGCAGTGAAGCGCACAGGATAAGCTACAATCAGCCCCAGCATTTT. It codes for CASSEAHRISYNQPQHF.

Remarks on this clone: This sample includes further DNA sequences coding for the same CDR3. The J gene is TRBJ1-5, the V gene TRBV18; the match to TRBD1 covers 8 bases. This CDR3 comprises 15 residues. Germline CDR1 is KGHSH and CDR2 is LQKENI. The V and J ends lost 3 bases and 2 bases, in that order; junction bases with no gene match: 3. CDR3 coding DNA: TGTGCCAGCTCACCGGGGACAGGTGGCAATCAGCCCCAGCATTTT. It is translated as CASSPGTGGNQPQHF.

The rearrangement links TRBV9 to TRBJ2-1; 7 nucleotides align to TRBD1. V lost 3 bases and J lost 8; bases outside the gene matches: 5. Germline CDR1 SGDLS, CDR2 YYNGEE. The CDR3 is 13 residues long. The DNA of the CDR3 is TGTGCCAGCAGCGCCACAGGGGTAGATGAGCAGTTCTTC. Encoded protein: CASSATGVDEQFF. The whole variable domain, remainder taken from reference TRBV9 and TRBJ2-1, is DSGVTQTPKHLITATGQRVTLRCSPRSGDLSVYWYQQSLDQGLQFLIQYYNGEERAKGNILERFSAQQFPDLHSELNLSSLELGDSALYFCASSATGVDEQFFGPGTRLTVL.

The chain is built from TRBV29-1 and TRBJ2-1, with no clear D. V was pared by 3 bases and J by 0 bases, with 9 bases between. Per germline, CDR1 SQVTM and CDR2 ANQGSEA. CDR3 length equals 14 residues. The CDR3: CSVELVSSYNEQFF. The CDR3 nucleotides read TGCAGCGTTGAGTTGGTAAGCTCCTACAATGAGCAGTTCTTC.

The rearrangement links TRBV6-1 to TRBJ1-1; D call uncertain. The CDR3 totals 13 residues. Trimming stripped 4 bases from V and 1 base from J, with 7 bases between. CDR1 MNHNS and CDR2 SASEGT come from the germline V gene. CDR3 protein: CASSGVRNTEAFF. The CDR3 DNA sequence: TGTGCCAGCAGTGGGGTGCGGAACACTGAAGCTTTCTTT.

The chain is built from TRBV5-1 and TRBJ2-2; D uncertain. The CDR3 covers 14 residues. With 3 bases removed from V and 5 bases from J, the gap between germline ends came to 11 bases. The V gene's germline CDR1 is SGHRS and CDR2 YFSETQ. CDR3 sequence: CASSYPTPTGELFF. For the CDR3, the DNA is TGCGCCAGCAGCTACCCAACCCCGACCGGGGAGCTGTTTTTT.

The chain is built from TRBV18 and TRBJ2-7, with 7 nucleotides matching TRBD1. The CDR3 length is 13 residues. From germline, CDR1 is KGHSH and CDR2 LQKENI. The V segment lost 3 bases and the J segment 7 bases; nucleotides outside the gene matches: 6. The CDR3 reads CASSPDRVGEQYF. CDR3 coding DNA: TGTGCCAGCTCACCTGACAGGGTGGGAGAGCAGTACTTC.

The rearrangement joins TRBV21-1 to TRBJ2-7; whether TRBD1, the table's D call, matches the DNA was not checked. TRBV21-1 is a known pseudogene. This CDR3 is 16 amino acids long. CDR3 bases: TGTGCCAGCAGCACCGGGACAGATCCATACTCCTACGAGCAGTACTTC. Translating it yields CASSTGTDPYSYEQYF.

This rearrangement joins TRBV13 to TRBJ1-1; a possible D gene is TRBD1 (5 bases). This CDR3 contains 15 residues. V was cut by 5 bases and J by 1 base, with 14 bases left in between. CDR1 PRHDT and CDR2 FYEKMQ come from the germline V gene (reference sequence). CDR3 nucleotide sequence: TGTGCCAGCAGCCCGGGGCGCATTGGGAACACTGAAGCTTTCTTT. Protein: CASSPGRIGNTEAFF.

This clone showed up just once. Different DNA sequences within this sample yield the same CDR3. The chain combines TRBV18 with TRBJ2-3; D ambiguous. Trimming removed 1 base at V and 3 bases at J, with 5 bases between. Germline V gives CDR1 KGHSH, CDR2 LQKENI. The CDR3 has 13 amino acids. The CDR3 spells CASSPRGTDTQYF. CDR3 coding DNA: TGTGCCAGCTCACCACGTGGGACAGATACGCAGTATTTT.

The chain is built from TRBV5-1 and TRBJ2-1; 10 bases map to TRBD2. The ends lost 4 bases at V and 1 base at J; junction bases unmatched: 20. CDR1 is SGHRS and CDR2 is YFSETQ in the germline V gene. CDR3 size: 21 residues. The CDR3 DNA reads TGCGCCAGCAGCCGCACCCCAGCGGGGGGGCCTTTCGCTCGGTCCTACAATGAGCAGTTCTTC. It yields the protein CASSRTPAGGPFARSYNEQFF. The full variable domain, its missing parts supplied by reference TRBV5-1 and TRBJ2-1, is KAGVTQTPRYLIKTRGQQVTLSCSPISGHRSVSWYQQTPGQGLQFLFEYFSETQRNKGNFPGRFSGRQFSNSRSEMNVSTLELGDSALYLCASSRTPAGGPFARSYNEQFFGPGTRLTVL.

The chain joins TRBV9 to TRBJ1-5; D is uncertain. The CDR3 sequence is 13 residues long. Trimming took 4 bases from V and 5 from J, leaving 10 bases between them. Germline values: CDR1 SGDLS, CDR2 YYNGEE. The CDR3 is CASSPDVDQPQHF. For the CDR3, the DNA is TGTGCCAGCAGCCCAGACGTTGATCAGCCCCAGCATTTT.

This clone was found once. This chain uses TRBV6-1 with TRBJ1-2; D perhaps matches TRBD1 (5 bases). The germline V and J ends were trimmed by 6 bases and 7 bases, with 21 bases remaining between them. The germline gives CDR1 MNHNS, CDR2 SASEGT. The CDR3 is made up of 15 amino acids. This CDR3 is CASSARERGFFGYTF. CDR3 bases: TGTGCCAGCAGCGCGCGGGAAAGGGGTTTTTTTGGCTACACCTTC.

The rearrangement links TRBV7-9 to TRBJ2-2, with 10 bases identical to TRBD2. V shed 1 base and J 6 bases; nucleotides not matched to a gene: 5. The CDR3 runs to 16 residues. Germline CDR1 and CDR2: SEHNR and FQNEAQ (reference sequence). The CDR3 sequence is CASSLGASGSSGELFF. DNA for the CDR3: TGTGCCAGCAGCTTAGGAGCTAGCGGGAGTTCCGGGGAGCTGTTTTTT.

This clone was observed a handful of times. The V gene is TRBV27, the J gene TRBJ1-1; perhaps TRBD1 as D (5 bases). V was pared by 6 bases and J by 3 bases, with 14 bases between. Germline V gives CDR1 MNHEY, CDR2 SMNVEV (reference sequence). The CDR3 spans 14 residues. The CDR3 nucleotides are TGTGCCAGCAGCCCTATCAGGGAATACACTGAAGCTTTCTTT. Translated: CASSPIREYTEAFF.

As concerns this clone: In the same sample, other DNA sequences code for this CDR3. The chain has TRBV6-1 and TRBJ1-1; D not certain. Germline V gene data show CDR1 as MNHNS and CDR2 as SASEGT. CDR3 length: 13 amino acids. Trimming removed 1 base from V and 0 bases from J, with 3 bases in between. The CDR3 bases are TGTGCCAGCAGTGAAGTAATGAACACTGAAGCTTTCTTT. This encodes CASSEVMNTEAFF.